This entry lists 22 T cell receptor beta chains sequenced from one sample in a study of T cells in Graves' hyperthyroidism and ophthalmopathy. Amplified TCR beta CDR3 regions derived from RNA transcripts. HTBI primers drove first-round RT-PCR of the TCR CDR3. MiXCR, applied by TCRdb to the multiplex PCR reads, yields one record per CDR3 protein. The sample records more than 500,000 distinct CDR3 sequences, 14% to 15% being singletons. Sample: blood. The receptor source for this set is a woman aged 40 to 49 with Graves' ophthalmopathy.

This clonotype was recorded many times. The chain has TRBV2 and TRBJ2-2, with 8 bases matching TRBD2. Trimming removed 8 bases from V and 0 bases from J; junction bases left unmatched: 8. The CDR3 has 16 residues. CDR1 is SNHLY and CDR2 is FYNNEI in the germline V gene. CDR3 residues: CASFNSGNPNTGELFF. The CDR3 DNA reads TGTGCCAGCTTTAATAGCGGGAACCCGAACACCGGGGAGCTGTTTTTT.

This clonotype was counted ten times or more. V and J are TRBV10-3 and TRBJ2-7; D is possibly TRBD1 or TRBD2 (5 bases each). The CDR3 runs to 15 residues. Looked up from germline, CDR1 is ENHRY and CDR2 is SYGVKD. V was pared by 2 bases and J by 5 bases, with 16 bases between. Here the CDR3 reads CAISEQGDSKDEQYF. CDR3 nucleotides: TGTGCCATCAGTGAGCAGGGAGACTCGAAGGACGAGCAGTACTTC.

This clonotype was seen at least ten times. The rearrangement links TRBV12-3 or TRBV12-4 to TRBJ2-5, with D possibly TRBD2 on 6 matching bases. V shed 6 bases and J shed 4 bases, with 21 bases lying between them. CDR3 length: 16 residues. CDR3 residues: CASSLAGRDGRETQYF. The CDR3 region has the DNA TGTGCCAGCAGCCTGGCGGGGCGGGATGGGAGAGAGACCCAGTACTTC.

This clonotype was found many times. This chain links TRBV27 with TRBJ2-7; weak D call: TRBD2 (5 bases). V dropped 4 bases and J dropped 0 bases, with 13 bases sitting between them. The V gene's germline CDR1 is MNHEY and CDR2 SMNVEV (reference sequence). This CDR3 spans 15 amino acids. This CDR3 is CASSYGVFPSYEQYF. CDR3 sequence (DNA): TGTGCCAGCAGTTACGGGGTATTCCCCTCCTACGAGCAGTACTTC.

V and J are TRBV3-1 and TRBJ2-7; tentative D call: TRBD2 (5 bases). The CDR3 extends over 14 amino acids. Germline CDR1 is LGHDT and CDR2 is YNNKEL (reference sequence). The V end lost 5 bases, the J end lost 5 bases, and 16 bases lay between the germline ends. CDR3 in amino acids: CASSIEGLRHEQYF. DNA of the CDR3: TGTGCCAGCAGCATAGAGGGATTGAGGCACGAGCAGTACTTC.

This clonotype was counted ten times or more. The chain combines TRBV7-6 with TRBJ1-6; unclear D gene. CDR3 length: 13 residues. V dropped 0 bases and J dropped 8 bases, with 5 bases sitting between them. Germline V gene sequence: CDR1 SGHVS, CDR2 FNYEAQ. This chain's CDR3 is CASSLAADSPLHF. The CDR3 nucleotides are TGTGCCAGCAGCTTAGCGGCGGATTCACCCCTCCACTTT.

Many counts were recorded for this clonotype. The chain recombines TRBV29-1 with TRBJ2-2; 7 nucleotides agree with TRBD1. CDR1 is SQVTM and CDR2 is ANQGSEA in the germline V gene. The trim removed 5 bases at V and 0 bases at J, leaving 3 bases unmatched. The CDR3 is 14 residues long. The DNA for the CDR3 is TGCAGCGTTTCCGGGACAGCGAACACCGGGGAGCTGTTTTTT. It is translated as CSVSGTANTGELFF.

The CDR3 loop is CATKAWTVNTEAFF. DNA of the CDR3: TGTGCCACCAAAGCTTGGACGGTGAACACTGAAGCTTTCTTT. The chain employs TRBV6-1 and TRBJ1-1; D is ambiguous. Germline V gene sequence: CDR1 MNHNS, CDR2 SASEGT. The V gene lost 10 bases and the J gene lost 0 bases, with 15 bases spanning the gap. The CDR3 runs 14 residues.

The rearrangement joins TRBV28 to TRBJ1-2; D call uncertain. The CDR3 consists of 16 residues. V was clipped by 5 bases and J by 5 bases, with 21 bases between them. Germline V lookup: CDR1 MDHEN, CDR2 SYDVKM. The CDR3 here is CASSTDYLDRLYGYTF. CDR3 nucleotides: TGTGCCAGCAGTACGGACTACTTAGACCGGCTATATGGCTACACCTTC.

This clonotype occurred many times. The chain is built from TRBV29-1 and TRBJ2-7, with D tentatively TRBD2 (5 bases). The germline V and J ends were trimmed by 4 bases and 2 bases, with 6 bases remaining between them. This CDR3 is 11 amino acids long. CDR1 SQVTM and CDR2 ANQGSEA come from the germline V gene. The DNA for the CDR3 is TGCAGCGTTGCGGGGACCTACGAGCAGTACTTC. It is translated as CSVAGTYEQYF.

This rearrangement joins TRBV5-1 to TRBJ1-1; TRBD1 might be the D (6 bases). The germline V gene has CDR1 SGHRS and CDR2 YFSETQ. The CDR3 length is 14 residues. Between the trimmed V and J ends, which lost 4 bases and 4 bases, there was a span of 14 bases. CDR3 nucleotides: TGCGCCAGCAGCCGCGGGGGGGCGGTCACTGAAGCTTTCTTT. It is translated as CASSRGGAVTEAFF.

A word on this clonotype: One base away lies a much larger clone, so this may be a sequencing read error. The chain has TRBV10-3 and TRBJ2-5; D unresolved. Per germline, CDR1 ENHRY and CDR2 SYGVKD. Trimming left V 4 bases short and J 5 bases short, with 8 bases between. This CDR3 has 12 residues. As DNA, the CDR3 is TGTGCCATCAGTGGTAATATGGAGACCCAGTACTTC. The encoded protein is CAISGNMETQYF.

This clonotype was seen many times. The V call is TRBV6-5, the J call TRBJ2-7; 9 nucleotides match TRBD2. The CDR3 runs 15 residues. Germline V gives CDR1 MNHEY, CDR2 SVGAGI. V lost 2 bases, J lost 7 bases, and 9 bases stayed unmatched. For the CDR3, the DNA is TGTGCCAGCAGTTACCTCCCTAGCGGGGCCCGAGAGCAGTACTTC. This translates into CASSYLPSGAREQYF.

This clonotype was seen a few times. This chain uses TRBV30 with TRBJ1-2; 9 nucleotides align to TRBD1. Per the germline V gene, CDR1 is GTSNPN and CDR2 is SVGIG (reference sequence). The CDR3 length is 14 residues. V gave up 2 bases and J gave up 7 bases; unmatched junction bases: 8. The CDR3 DNA is TGTGCCTGGAGTACCAAACAGGGGGCGGCTGGCTACACCTTC. It encodes CAWSTKQGAAGYTF.

There are many counts of this clonotype. A read error is possible here, since a much larger clone lies one base away. The V call is TRBV18, the J call TRBJ2-5, with D hard to call. The CDR3 has 13 residues. V lost 2 bases, J lost 1 base, and 5 bases lay in between. The germline V gene has CDR1 KGHSH and CDR2 LQKENI. The CDR3 here is CASSPATQETQYF. As DNA, the CDR3 is TGTGCCAGCTCACCAGCAACCCAAGAGACCCAGTACTTC.

The V gene is TRBV4-2, the J gene TRBJ2-7; TRBD2 might be the D (6 bases). The CDR3 length is 16 residues. Deletions cut 4 bases from V and 3 bases from J, with 19 bases between. CDR1 and CDR2 (germline): LGHNA, YNFKEQ. The CDR3 loop is CASSPELARDVYEQYF. The CDR3 coding sequence is TGTGCCAGCAGCCCCGAACTAGCCAGGGACGTCTACGAGCAGTACTTC.

This clonotype was counted a few times. The V call is TRBV6-5, the J call TRBJ2-1; 12 nucleotides match TRBD2. The CDR3 consists of 13 residues. In germline, CDR1 is MNHEY, CDR2 SVGAGI. The V and J ends lost 9 bases and 6 bases, in that order; junction bases with no gene match: 3. The CDR3 bases are TGTGCCAGTCTAGCGGGAGGGACCAATGAGCAGTTCTTC. Its protein is CASLAGGTNEQFF.

Ten or more counts support this clonotype. The chain combines TRBV11-2 with TRBJ1-2; 8 nucleotides match TRBD1. The CDR3 is 13 residues long. Per the germline V gene, CDR1 is SGHAT and CDR2 is FQNNGV. Losses at the gene ends were 8 bases for V and 5 bases for J; bases not matched to a gene: 7. The CDR3 nucleotides read TGTGCCAGCGGCCCGGGACAGGCGTATGGCTACACCTTC. This encodes CASGPGQAYGYTF.

This chain joins TRBV7-8 and TRBJ2-3; 8 bases fit TRBD1. Germline V gene sequence: CDR1 SGHVS, CDR2 FQNEAQ. CDR3 size: 14 residues. V lost 3 bases to trimming and J lost 6 bases; unmatched junction nucleotides: 5. The CDR3: CASSFRTGRDTQYF. The CDR3 DNA reads as TGTGCCAGCAGCTTCCGGACAGGGCGGGATACGCAGTATTTT.

In its sample, this clonotype was seen many times. V is TRBV5-1 and J is TRBJ1-2, with no clear D. The CDR3 extends over 15 amino acids. Trimming removed 4 bases from V and 0 bases from J, with 13 bases in between. CDR1 and CDR2 (germline): SGHRS, YFSETQ. CDR3 residues: CASSPDLRANYGYTF. The CDR3 DNA reads as TGCGCCAGCAGCCCGGATCTTCGCGCTAACTATGGCTACACCTTC.

Ten or more counts support this clonotype. The chain has TRBV28 and TRBJ2-7; D perhaps matches TRBD2 (6 bases). Trimming left V 5 bases short and J 5 bases short, with 19 bases between. The germline V gene encodes CDR1 MDHEN and CDR2 SYDVKM. The CDR3 runs to 15 residues. The chain's CDR3 is CASSRGGRKHNEQYF. CDR3 bases: TGTGCCAGCAGTAGGGGTGGGAGGAAGCATAACGAGCAGTACTTC.

This clonotype has a count of ten or more. The chain combines TRBV2 with TRBJ1-2; 9 bases line up with TRBD1. The CDR3 covers 14 residues. V lost 7 bases and J lost 7; bases outside the gene matches: 10. Germline values: CDR1 SNHLY, CDR2 FYNNEI. The CDR3 coding sequence is TGTGCCAGCATGATGGGACAGGGAGTTCGTGGCTACACCTTC. It codes for CASMMGQGVRGYTF.